These 5 T cell receptor beta chains were sequenced from one sample in a study of T cell clonotyping in hematopoietic cell transplantation. Sequenced by immunoSEQ multiplex PCR; TCRdb stores in-frame clones only, minus some. The sample carries just under 20,000 clones, 70% to 85% recorded once. Sequenced sample: peripheral blood mononuclear cells. The origin of the receptors is a man between 60 and 70 years old in good health. Some clones in this sample may be carry-over from other donors' samples.

The J gene is TRBJ1-3, the V gene TRBV28; TRBD1 might be the D (6 bases). V lost 8 bases and J lost 4, with 15 bases in between. Germline CDR1 MDHEN, CDR2 SYDVKM. There are 14 residues in the CDR3. CDR3 sequence: CASRKGGSGNTIYF. The CDR3 DNA is TGTGCCAGCCGGAAGGGGGGAAGCGGAAACACCATATATTTT.

CDR3 sequence reads: CASSLYTGDYGYTF. CDR3 DNA: TGTGCCAGCAGCTTGTATACAGGAGACTATGGCTACACCTTC. V gene TRBV5-6 combines with J gene TRBJ1-2; a weak D match, TRBD1 (5 bases). The CDR3 contains 14 residues. Germline loops: CDR1 SGHDT, CDR2 YYEEEE. V lost 1 base, J lost 3 bases, and 10 bases lay in between.

The rearrangement uses TRBV5-5 and TRBJ2-7; D call uncertain. Trimming left V 0 bases short and J 5 bases short, with 6 bases between. The CDR3 is made up of 12 amino acids. Germline V gives CDR1 SGHKS, CDR2 YYEKEE (reference sequence). CDR3 in amino acids: CASSLDGHEQYF. CDR3 nucleotide sequence: TGTGCCAGCAGCTTGGATGGGCACGAGCAGTACTTC.

The chain uses TRBV11-3 and TRBJ2-5; tentative D call: TRBD2 (6 bases). V was trimmed by 3 bases and J by 5 bases, leaving 16 bases between them. This CDR3 is built from 15 residues. Germline assignment: CDR1 SGHNT and CDR2 YENEEA. The CDR3: CASSFLLTGVETQYF. The CDR3 DNA reads as TGTGCCAGCAGCTTTTTACTGACGGGAGTGGAGACCCAGTACTTC. Supplemented by reference TRBV11-3 and TRBJ2-5, the full variable domain reads EAGVVQSPRYKIIEKKQPVAFWCNPISGHNTLYWYLQNLGQGPELLIRYENEEAVDDSQLPKDRFSAERLKGVDSTLKIQPAELGDSAVYLCASSFLLTGVETQYFGPGTRLLVL.

V and J are TRBV27 and TRBJ2-7, with TRBD2 matching over 11 bases. V was clipped by 6 bases and J by 5 bases; unmatched bases: 6. The CDR3 consists of 14 residues. CDR1 is MNHEY, CDR2 SMNVEV, per germline (reference sequence). The CDR3 loop is CASSLSGGANEQYF. As DNA, the CDR3 is TGTGCCAGCAGCCTTAGCGGGGGGGCGAACGAGCAGTACTTC.